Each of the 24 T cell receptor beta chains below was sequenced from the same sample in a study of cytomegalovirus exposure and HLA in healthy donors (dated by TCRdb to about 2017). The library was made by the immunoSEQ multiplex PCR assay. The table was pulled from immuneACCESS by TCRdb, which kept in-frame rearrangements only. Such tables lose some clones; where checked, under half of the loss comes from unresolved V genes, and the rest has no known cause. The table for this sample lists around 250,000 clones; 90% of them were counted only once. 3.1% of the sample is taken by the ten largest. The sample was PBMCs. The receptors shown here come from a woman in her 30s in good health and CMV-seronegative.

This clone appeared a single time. The CDR3 DNA reads TGCGCCAGCAGCTTGGGGGTAGGGAAATACGAGCAGTACTTC. Translated, it gives CASSLGVGKYEQYF. The V gene is TRBV5-1, the J gene TRBJ2-7; D call uncertain. V lost 0 bases to trimming and J lost 4 bases, with 11 bases between them. In germline, CDR1 is SGHRS, CDR2 YFSETQ. The length of the CDR3 is 14 residues. The entire variable domain, with the rest obtained from reference TRBV5-1 and TRBJ2-7, is as follows: KAGVTQTPRYLIKTRGQQVTLSCSPISGHRSVSWYQQTPGQGLQFLFEYFSETQRNKGNFPGRFSGRQFSNSRSEMNVSTLELGDSALYLCASSLGVGKYEQYFGPGTRLTVT.

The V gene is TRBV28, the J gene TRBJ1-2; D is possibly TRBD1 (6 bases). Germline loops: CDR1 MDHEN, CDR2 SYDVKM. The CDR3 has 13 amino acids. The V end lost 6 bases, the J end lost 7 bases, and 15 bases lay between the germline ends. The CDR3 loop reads CASSPRQESGYTF. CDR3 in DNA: TGTGCCAGCAGCCCGAGACAGGAATCTGGCTACACCTTC.

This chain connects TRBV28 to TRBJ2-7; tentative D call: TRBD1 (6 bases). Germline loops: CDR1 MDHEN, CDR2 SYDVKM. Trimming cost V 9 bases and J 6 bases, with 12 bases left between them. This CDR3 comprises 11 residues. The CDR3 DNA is TGTGCCAGTGAAACAGGGTTCGAGCAGTACTTC. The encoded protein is CASETGFEQYF.

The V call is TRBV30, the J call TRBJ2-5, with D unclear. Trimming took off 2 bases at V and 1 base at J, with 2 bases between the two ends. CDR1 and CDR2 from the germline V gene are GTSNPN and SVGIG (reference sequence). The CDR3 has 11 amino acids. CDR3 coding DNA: TGTGCCTGGAGTACCCAAGAGACCCAGTACTTC. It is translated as CAWSTQETQYF. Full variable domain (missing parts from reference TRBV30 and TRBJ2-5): SQTIHQWPATLVQPVGSPLSLECTVEGTSNPNLYWYRQAAGRGLQLLFYSVGIGQISSEVPQNLSASRPQDRQFILSSKKLLLSDSGFYLCAWSTQETQYFGPGTRLLVL.

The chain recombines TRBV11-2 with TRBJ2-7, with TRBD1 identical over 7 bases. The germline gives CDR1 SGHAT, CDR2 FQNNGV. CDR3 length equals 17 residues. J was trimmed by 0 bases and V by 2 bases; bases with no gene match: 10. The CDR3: CASSLNLLGQYSYEQYF. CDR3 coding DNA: TGTGCCAGCAGCTTAAACCTATTGGGACAGTACTCCTACGAGCAGTACTTC.

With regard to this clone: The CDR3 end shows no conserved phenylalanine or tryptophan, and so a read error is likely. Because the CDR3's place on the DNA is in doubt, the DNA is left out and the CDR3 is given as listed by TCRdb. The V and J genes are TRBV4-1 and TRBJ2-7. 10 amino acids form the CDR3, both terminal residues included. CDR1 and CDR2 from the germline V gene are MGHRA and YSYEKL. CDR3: CASSQWDPLD.

CDR3 nucleotide sequence: TGCGCCAGCAGCCAAGAGGTACCGGACAGGGGGCTCGGCTATGGCTACACCTTC. It encodes CASSQEVPDRGLGYGYTF. The chain uses TRBV4-3 and TRBJ1-2, with 11 bases lining up with TRBD1. The CDR3 spans 18 residues. J lost 4 bases, V lost 0 bases, and 10 bases had no gene match. Germline lookup yields CDR1 LGHNA and CDR2 YSLEER.

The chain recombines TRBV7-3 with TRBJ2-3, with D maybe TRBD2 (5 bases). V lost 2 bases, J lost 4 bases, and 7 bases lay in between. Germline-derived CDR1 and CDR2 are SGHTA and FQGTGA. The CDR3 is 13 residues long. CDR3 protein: CASSLVGADTQYF. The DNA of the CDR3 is TGTGCCAGCAGCTTAGTCGGGGCAGATACGCAGTATTTT.

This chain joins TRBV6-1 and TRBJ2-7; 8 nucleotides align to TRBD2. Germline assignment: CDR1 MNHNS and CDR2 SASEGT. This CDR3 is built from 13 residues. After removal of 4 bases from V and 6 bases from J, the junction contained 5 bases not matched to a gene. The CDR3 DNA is TGTGCCAGCAGTGCCCGGGGGGGGGTCGAGCAGTACTTC. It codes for CASSARGGVEQYF.

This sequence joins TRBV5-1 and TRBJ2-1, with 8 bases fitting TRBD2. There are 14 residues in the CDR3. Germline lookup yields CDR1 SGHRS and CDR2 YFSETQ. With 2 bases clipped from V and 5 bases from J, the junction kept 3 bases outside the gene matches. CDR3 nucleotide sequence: TGCGCCAGCAGCTTATCTAGCGGGCACAATGAGCAGTTCTTC. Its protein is CASSLSSGHNEQFF. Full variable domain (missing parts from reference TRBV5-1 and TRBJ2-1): KAGVTQTPRYLIKTRGQQVTLSCSPISGHRSVSWYQQTPGQGLQFLFEYFSETQRNKGNFPGRFSGRQFSNSRSEMNVSTLELGDSALYLCASSLSSGHNEQFFGPGTRLTVL.

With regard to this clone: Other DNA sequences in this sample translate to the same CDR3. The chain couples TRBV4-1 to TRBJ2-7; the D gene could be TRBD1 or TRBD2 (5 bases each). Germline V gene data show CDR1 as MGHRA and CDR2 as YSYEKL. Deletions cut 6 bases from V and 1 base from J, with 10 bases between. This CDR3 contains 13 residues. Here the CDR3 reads CASSPGPSYEQYF. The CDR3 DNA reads TGCGCCAGCAGTCCGGGGCCTTCCTACGAGCAGTACTTC.

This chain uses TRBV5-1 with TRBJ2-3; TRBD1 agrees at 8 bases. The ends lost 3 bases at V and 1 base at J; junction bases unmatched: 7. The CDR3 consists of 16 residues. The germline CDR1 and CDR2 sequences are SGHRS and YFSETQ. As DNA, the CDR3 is TGCGCCAGCAGCTCCATAGGACAGGGAGGCACAGATACGCAGTATTTT. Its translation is CASSSIGQGGTDTQYF. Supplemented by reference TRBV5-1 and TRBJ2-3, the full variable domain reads KAGVTQTPRYLIKTRGQQVTLSCSPISGHRSVSWYQQTPGQGLQFLFEYFSETQRNKGNFPGRFSGRQFSNSRSEMNVSTLELGDSALYLCASSSIGQGGTDTQYFGPGTRLTVL.

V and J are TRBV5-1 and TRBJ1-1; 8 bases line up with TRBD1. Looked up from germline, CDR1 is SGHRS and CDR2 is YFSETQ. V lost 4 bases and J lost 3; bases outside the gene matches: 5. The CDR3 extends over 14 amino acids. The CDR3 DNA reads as TGCGCCAGCAGCCCGGGGACAGGATACACTGAAGCTTTCTTT. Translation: CASSPGTGYTEAFF.

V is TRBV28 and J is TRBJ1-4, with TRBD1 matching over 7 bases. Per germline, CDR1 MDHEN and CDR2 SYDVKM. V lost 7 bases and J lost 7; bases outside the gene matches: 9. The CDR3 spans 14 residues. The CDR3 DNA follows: TGTGCCAGCAATCTTTCAGGGGGGGCTGAAAAACTGTTTTTT. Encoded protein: CASNLSGGAEKLFF.

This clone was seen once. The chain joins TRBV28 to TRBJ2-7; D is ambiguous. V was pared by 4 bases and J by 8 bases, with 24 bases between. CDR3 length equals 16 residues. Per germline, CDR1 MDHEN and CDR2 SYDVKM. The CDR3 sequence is CASSWSRMVGGVQQYF. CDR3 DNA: TGTGCCAGCAGTTGGTCGCGAATGGTCGGTGGGGTCCAGCAGTACTTC.

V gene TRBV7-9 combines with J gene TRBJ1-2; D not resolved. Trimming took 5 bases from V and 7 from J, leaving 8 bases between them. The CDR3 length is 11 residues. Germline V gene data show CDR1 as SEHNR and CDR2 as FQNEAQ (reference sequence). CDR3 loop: CASSQVVGYTF. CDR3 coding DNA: TGTGCCAGCAGCCAGGTAGTTGGCTACACCTTC. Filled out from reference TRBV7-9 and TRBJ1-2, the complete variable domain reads DTGVSQNPRHKITKRGQNVTFRCDPISEHNRLYWYRQTLGQGPEFLTYFQNEAQLEKSRLLSDRFSAERPKGSFSTLEIQRTEQGDSAMYLCASSQVVGYTFGSGTRLTVV.

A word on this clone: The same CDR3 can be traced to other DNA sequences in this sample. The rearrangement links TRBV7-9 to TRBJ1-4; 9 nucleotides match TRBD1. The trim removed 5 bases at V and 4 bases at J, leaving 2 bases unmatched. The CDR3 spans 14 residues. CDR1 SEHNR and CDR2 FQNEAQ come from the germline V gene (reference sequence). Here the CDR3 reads CASSPGQGNEKLFF. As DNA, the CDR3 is TGTGCCAGCAGCCCGGGACAGGGTAATGAAAAACTGTTTTTT.

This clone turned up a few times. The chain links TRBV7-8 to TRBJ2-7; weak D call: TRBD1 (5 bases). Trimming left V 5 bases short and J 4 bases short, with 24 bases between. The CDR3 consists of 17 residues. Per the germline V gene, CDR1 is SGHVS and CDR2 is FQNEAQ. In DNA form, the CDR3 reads TGTGCCAGCAGCCAGGGCGATCGGATTGGGTTCGAATACGAGCAGTACTTC. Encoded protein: CASSQGDRIGFEYEQYF.

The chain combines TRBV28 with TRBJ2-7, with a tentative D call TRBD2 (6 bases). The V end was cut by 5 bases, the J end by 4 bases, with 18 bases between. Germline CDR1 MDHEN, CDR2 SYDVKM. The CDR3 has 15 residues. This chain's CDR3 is CASSPKAEGGYEQYF. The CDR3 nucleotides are TGTGCCAGCAGTCCCAAAGCCGAGGGAGGTTACGAGCAGTACTTC.

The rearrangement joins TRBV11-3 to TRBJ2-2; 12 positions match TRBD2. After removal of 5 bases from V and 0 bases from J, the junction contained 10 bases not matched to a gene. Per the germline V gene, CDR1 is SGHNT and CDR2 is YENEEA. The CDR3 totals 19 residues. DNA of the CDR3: TGTGCCAGCAGCGCCTCGAGCGGACTAGCGGGATCGAACACCGGGGAGCTGTTTTTT. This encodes CASSASSGLAGSNTGELFF.

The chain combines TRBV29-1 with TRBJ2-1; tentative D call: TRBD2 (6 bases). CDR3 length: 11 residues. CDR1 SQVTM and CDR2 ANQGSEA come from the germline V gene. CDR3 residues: CTIGGDREQFF. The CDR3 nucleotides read TGCACAATCGGGGGAGATCGGGAGCAGTTCTTC.

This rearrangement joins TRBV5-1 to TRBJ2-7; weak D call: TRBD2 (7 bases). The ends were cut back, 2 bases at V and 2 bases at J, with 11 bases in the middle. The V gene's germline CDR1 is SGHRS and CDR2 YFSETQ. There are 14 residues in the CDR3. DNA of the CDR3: TGCGCCAGCAGCTTTCAGCGGGACACCTACGAGCAGTACTTC. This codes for CASSFQRDTYEQYF.

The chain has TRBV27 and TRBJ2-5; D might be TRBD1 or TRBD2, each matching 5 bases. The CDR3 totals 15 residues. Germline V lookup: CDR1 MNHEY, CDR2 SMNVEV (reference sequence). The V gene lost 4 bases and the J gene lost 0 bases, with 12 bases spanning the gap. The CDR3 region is CASSSTGRNQETQYF. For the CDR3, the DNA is TGTGCCAGCAGTTCAACGGGACGGAACCAAGAGACCCAGTACTTC.

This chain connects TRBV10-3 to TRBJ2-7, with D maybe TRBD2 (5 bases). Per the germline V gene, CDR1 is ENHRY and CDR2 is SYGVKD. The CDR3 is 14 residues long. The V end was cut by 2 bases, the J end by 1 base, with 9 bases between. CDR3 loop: CAISEQSGSYEQYF. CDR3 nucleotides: TGTGCCATCAGTGAGCAAAGCGGTTCCTACGAGCAGTACTTC.